This T cell receptor (beta chain) was sequenced for a study of CXCR3-negative and CXCR3-positive naive CD8 T cells (dated by TCRdb to about 2019). Regarding the complete study: In total, 120 million to 150 million TRB reads were obtained, corresponding to roughly 1.5 +/- 0.3 million reads per library. Diversity and physicochemical repertoire analyses covered around 10 donors pooled from two independent experiments. For the TRBV-TRBJ cluster analysis, the naive subsets came from a handful of donors, while the memory cells came from 3 donors. General study outcomes and caveats: Naive CXCR3-negative and CXCR3-positive cells from the same donor showed similar TRBV-TRBJ usage, whereas memory cells showed distinct patterns. Because surface CD5, which is linked to self-reactivity in mice, was comparable between the naive subsets, TCR interaction strength was also inferred from the physicochemical properties of TRB CDR3s. Both naive subsets had comparably high repertoire diversity, while memory CD8+ T cells had much lower repertoire diversity. Freshly isolated PBMCs were used for most assays because CXCR3 expression partially decreased after cryopreservation.

Concerning this clonotype itself: No cognate antigen has been identified for it.

This sample was sequenced with a NextSeq 550. The Human TCR Profiling Kit (MiLaboratory) was used to make UMI-labeled 5' RACE TRB cDNA libraries. The full amount of extracted RNA was used for cDNA synthesis, and the full amount of resulting cDNA was used for PCR amplification. The libraries were made side by side, with each library going through the same number of PCR cycles. From the authors' description of their analysis: About 53,000 +/- 10,000 unique UMI-labeled TRB cDNA molecules per library were extracted with MIGEC and MiXCR, with at least two reads per UMI required. On average, each library contained 40,000 +/- 10,000 functional in-frame TRB CDR3 nucleotide clonotypes without stop codons. After downsampling to 5000 UMI-labeled TRB molecules per sample, diversity metrics such as normalized Shannon-Wiener and Chao1 were calculated in VDJtools. VDJtools was used to calculate clonotype-size-weighted physicochemical properties of the central five CDR3 residues, namely interaction energy, strength, volume and Kidera factor 4. The reads went through TCRdb reprocessing, and each CDR3 protein sequence gets one entry with no DNA. It is TCRdb's table, rather than the study itself, that gives the V and J calls and clone size. The sample's table covers about 40,000 distinct CDR3 sequences. The top ten clonotypes cover roughly 7.7% of the sample.

For each CD8+ T cell subset, flow sorting was done in triplicate, and 250,000 to 300,000 cells per subset went directly into RLT lysis buffer. Peripheral blood mononuclear cells were isolated from buffy coats using standard density gradient centrifugation. Total RNA was extracted from sorted cells using an RNeasy Mini Kit. This TCR came from a human donor in good health. Some clones in this sample may be carry-over from other donors' samples. The sample taken for sequencing was memory CD8+ T cells from blood. What the cell subset or site label conveys for this sample: conventional CD8+ memory T cells (TMEM), sorted as controls.

The CDR3 protein is CSASLDPNTGELFF. This chain is built from TRBV29-1 and TRBJ2-2. The germline V gene sets CDR1 to SQVTM and CDR2 to ANQGSEA. Measured from the cysteine to the phenylalanine, the CDR3 is 14 residues long. The entry carries no DNA sequence.